Included here is one T cell receptor (beta chain) sequence, with context. The antigen remains undetermined. This sample was included in a study of shared clonotypes between healthy human individuals. The wider study: The study enrolled a couple of women and a few men aged 18 to 49.

Assay: immunoSEQ multiplex PCR; the TCRdb copy retains only in-frame clones and omits some. The sample has millions of clones, 93% seen once. This CDR3 is 13 amino acids long. Trimming took 6 bases from V and 0 from J, leaving 9 bases between them. Germline CDR1 reads SGHNT; CDR2 reads YYREEE (reference sequence). Division of CD4+ cells produced a CD45RA+ naive subset and a CD45RA-negative memory subset. Study findings and constraints: Generation probabilities were higher for clonotypes shared across all four sorted-subset donors than for unshared ones. The study found 4.5% to 6% of naive CD4 clonotypes shared across four donors.

The chain has TRBV5-4 and TRBJ1-2; D ambiguous. This clonotype originated in a man aged 18-30 years in good health. Some clones in this sample may be carry-over from other donors' samples. The sample taken for sequencing was naive CD4+ T cells from PBMCs. Subset meaning: CD45RA+ positively selected. The CDR3 reads CASTTGTNYGYTF. The CDR3 DNA reads as TGTGCCAGCACCACCGGGACTAACTATGGCTACACCTTC.